The entry below gives a single T cell receptor (beta chain) sequence along with its context. The data were obtained in a study of CD8 T cells in Susac syndrome. Reverse transcription of 0.5 to 1 ug RNA was performed with random hexamers. TCRdb reprocessed the immunoSEQ multiplex PCR reads with MiXCR, giving one entry per CDR3 protein. The sample consists of approximately 220,000 distinct CDR3 sequences, 95% of them appearing once. Negative isolation yielded CD4+ and CD8+ T cells, and FACS enriched TEMRA cells. The germline V and J ends were trimmed by 0 bases and 0 bases, with 9 bases remaining between them. This CDR3 contains 16 residues. Germline lookup yields CDR1 SGHTA and CDR2 FQGNSA.

The V and J genes are TRBV7-2 and TRBJ1-5; no reliable D call. The sequence was obtained from a human donor with multiple sclerosis. Sequencing input: CD4+ T cells from PBMCs. DNA for the CDR3: TGTGCCAGCAGCTTAGCGACGGGCAATAGCAATCAGCCCCAGCATTTT. This sequence encodes CASSLATGNSNQPQHF.